This paragraph reports one T cell receptor (beta chain). The antigen is not known. The data were taken from a study of cytomegalovirus exposure and HLA in healthy donors. Regarding the study as a whole: In a later analysis, common viral pathogens appeared linked to several of the most significant clusters. Analysis was carried out at a later point, and it linked a missense DCLRE1C variant to TCR beta V- and J-gene trimming. Presence/absence analyses took donor sequencing depth as roughly uniform. Data from an earlier analysis indicated that most TCR beta V segments were productive either about 87% or about 30% of the time.

Vbeta (60) and Jbeta (13) primers were used in the PCR. The protocol was immunoSEQ multiplex PCR, while the TCRdb copy is restricted to in-frame clones and leaves out a portion. Of about 160,000 clones listed, approximately 80% are singletons. The source of this sequence is a woman aged 45-65 years in good health and CMV-seronegative. Specimen: PBMCs.

Here the CDR3 reads CASSLSGGGYEQYF. Here the CDR3 DNA reads TGTGCCAGCAGCTTGTCGGGGGGCGGCTACGAGCAGTACTTC. The chain is built from TRBV7-3 and TRBJ2-7; a weak D match, TRBD2 (7 bases). V lost 3 bases and J lost 3, with 12 bases in between. CDR3 size: 14 residues. Looked up from germline, CDR1 is SGHTA and CDR2 is FQGTGA.